This T cell receptor (beta chain) originates from a study of T cells in Graves' hyperthyroidism and ophthalmopathy (dated by TCRdb to about 2019). As for the study more broadly: Peripheral blood samples were taken at the time of initial diagnosis, prior to any treatment. To identify TCR V-J signatures that set the groups apart, the researchers used a discovery cohort of 100 patients, made up of 40 to 45 with Graves' ophthalmopathy and 55 to 65 with stable Graves' hyperthyroidism. Prospective prediction of ophthalmopathy was tested in an independent validation cohort of approximately 19 hyperthyroidism patients and 17 patients who later progressed to ophthalmopathy. After blood sampling, hyperthyroidism patients were treated with methimazole at a starting dose of 30 mg daily, and ophthalmopathy patients were treated with high-dose intravenous methylprednisolone. In addition, the study compared T-cell repertoires in thyroid tissue and in blood from six Graves' hyperthyroidism patients. The paper reports TCR Vbeta CDR3 sequencing of approximately 140 peripheral blood samples: around 45 ophthalmopathy, roughly 74 hyperthyroidism and 17 progressor patients. The roughly 90 discovery patients were divided at random into training and test sets in a 7:3 ratio. On the study overall, not on this receptor specifically: Blood samples also contained most of the expanded thyroid clonotypes (frequency above 0.001), which suggests that blood repertoires may reflect thyroid immune responses. Sample size was not statistically predetermined, and investigators were not blinded to group allocation. A 13 V-J signature model separated ophthalmopathy from stable hyperthyroidism, with around 88% sensitivity and roughly 81% specificity in cross-validation and 80%/75% in testing. In validation, the model predicted progression to ophthalmopathy with 60% to 71% sensitivity and approximately 72% specificity, a median of roughly seven months before onset.

Amplification of TCR beta CDR3 regions was carried out from RNA transcripts. The TCR CDR3 was subjected to a first round of RT-PCR using the HTBI primer set and the Qiagen OneStep RT-PCR kit. Libraries were constructed in a second round of multiplex PCR, after which size selection and purification were carried out. The libraries were sequenced on an Illumina HiSeq2000 using paired-end 100 bp reads. On the study's bioinformatics: SOAPnuke was used to process the raw data, removing reads that contained adapters or uncalled bases, had a mean Phred below 15, or lacked an exact match to the constant primer or identifier. COPE v1.2.5 was used to merge the high-quality paired reads, and each unique nucleotide sequence was defined as a clonotype. MiTCR v1.1 was used to align clonotypes to the IMGT TRBV, TRBD and TRBJ reference segments. Analysis was restricted to V-J combinations with a frequency above 0.0001, which covered about 99% of repertoires. A TCS score was defined as the ratio between F50 (clonal expansion) and ExV (chaos), using BLOSUM62-based TCRdist between CDR3 peptides within each V-J. Welch's t-statistics and random forest reduced roughly 540 V-J features to 10 to 15, which were used in a naive Bayes classifier (R e1071). TCRdb handled the public reads itself, with Q25 trimming in fastp and clone calling in MiXCR, and kept productive beta chains. Merged by CDR3 protein, the rows form single entries marked with the most common genes and DNA. These V and J calls are TCRdb output, not the study's own analysis. The table for this sample lists 650,000 to 700,000 distinct CDR3 sequences; roughly 17% of them were counted only once. The ten biggest clones cover less than 20% of the sample.

Graves' hyperthyroidism was defined as stable when no progression to ophthalmopathy occurred over 18 months of follow-up. Hyperthyroidism patients were newly diagnosed, had a disease duration of under 2 months, and were aged 18 to 65 years. Patients with uncontrolled infections, other autoimmune diseases, pregnancy or lactation were excluded. Diagnoses were based on clinical symptoms, serum thyroxine and TRAb, thyroid ultrasound and orbital computed tomography. PBMCs were isolated from 7.5 to 10 ml of fresh peripheral blood by Ficoll-Paque density gradient centrifugation. Total RNA was extracted with Trizol reagent, and quality was checked on an Agilent 2100 Bioanalyzer. This clonotype has at least ten counts. Its antigen specificity is not known. The record has no base qualities; no much larger clone is one base away. Ends trimmed: V by 6 bases, J by 7 bases; bases unmatched to a gene: 17. The CDR3 covers 16 residues, taking in both the cysteine and the phenylalanine. Only the CDR3 region is kept as DNA, spanning 48 bases read in frame from base 1. The germline V gene encodes CDR1 MDHEN and CDR2 SYDVKM.

The sequenced sample was blood. The chain is made from TRBV28 and TRBJ1-2; 7 of the junction bases match TRBD1. This receptor was taken from a man aged 50 or older with Graves' hyperthyroidism. The DNA sequence is as follows: TGTGCCAGCAGCCCTATCGGGCAGGGGGAACTTGGTGGCTACACCTTC. Translated, it gives CASSPIGQGELGGYTF.